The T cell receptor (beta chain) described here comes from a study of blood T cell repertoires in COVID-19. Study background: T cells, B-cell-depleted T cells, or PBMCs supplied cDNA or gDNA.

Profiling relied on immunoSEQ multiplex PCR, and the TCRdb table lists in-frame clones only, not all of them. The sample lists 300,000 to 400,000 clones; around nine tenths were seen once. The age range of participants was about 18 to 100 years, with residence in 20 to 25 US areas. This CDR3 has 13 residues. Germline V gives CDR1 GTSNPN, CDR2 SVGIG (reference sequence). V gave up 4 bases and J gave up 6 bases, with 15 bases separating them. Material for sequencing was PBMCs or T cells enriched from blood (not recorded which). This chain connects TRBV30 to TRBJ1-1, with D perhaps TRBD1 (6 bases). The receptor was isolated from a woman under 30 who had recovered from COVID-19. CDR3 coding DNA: TGTGCCTGGACCCAGGGACATTTTTCTGAAGCTTTCTTT. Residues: CAWTQGHFSEAFF.